The 11 T cell receptor beta chains given below trace back to one sample, sequenced in a study of tumor-infiltrating lymphocytes in primary liver carcinoma. Total RNA and DNA came together from approximately 20-30 mg of bulk tissue without cell sorting. Synthesis of TCR beta cDNA was carried out from approximately 500 ng total RNA with a constant-region primer. Each TCR beta library was derived from three nested multiplex PCR rounds that employed slightly modified ARM-PCR. Primers for the first two PCR rounds were TRBV1-TRBV30 forward primers and a C-beta reverse primer (about 9 cycles per round). One entry per CDR3 protein, called by TCRdb with MiXCR from the multiplex PCR reads. Of 95,000 to 150,000 distinct CDR3 sequences in the sample, around 65% were seen once. Sequencing used tumor-adjacent normal liver tissue. The source is a woman aged 60 to 75 with primary liver carcinoma and hepatitis B virus infection.

The chain recombines TRBV4-1 with TRBJ1-2, with a weak D call TRBD1 (6 bases). Germline V gene data show CDR1 as MGHRA and CDR2 as YSYEKL. The germline V and J ends were trimmed by 0 bases and 7 bases, with 18 bases remaining between them. The CDR3 is 16 residues long. The CDR3 here is CASSQEQWTEWGGYTF. The DNA for the CDR3 is TGCGCCAGCAGCCAAGAACAGTGGACAGAATGGGGTGGCTACACCTTC.

As for this clonotype: The conserved closing phenylalanine or tryptophan is absent in this CDR3, likely reflecting a read error. The rearrangement joins TRBV6-1 to TRBJ2-1; no clear D. Germline-derived CDR1 and CDR2 are MNHNS and SASEGT. This CDR3 is 12 amino acids long. V lost 2 bases and J lost 9, with 8 bases in between. The chain's CDR3 is CASSEWVSEQFL. The CDR3 DNA sequence: TGTGCCAGCAGTGAATGGGTAAGTGAGCAGTTCCTC.

Remarks on this clonotype: At one end, the junction sequence differs from germline, possibly due to a read error. V usage is TRBV5-6 and J usage is TRBJ2-3; D gene ambiguous. The germline CDR1 and CDR2 sequences are SGHDT and YYEEEE. This CDR3 comprises 12 residues. Written as DNA, the CDR3 is TGTGCTAGCAGCTTGCGGCCAGATATGCAGTATTTT. Protein sequence: CASSLRPDMQYF.

Comments on this clonotype: The junction differs from germline at one of its ends, possibly a read error. V is TRBV29-1 and J is TRBJ2-3; D is perhaps TRBD1 (8 bases). CDR1 is SQVTM, CDR2 ANQGSEA, per germline. CDR3 size: 14 residues. The CDR3 nucleotides are TGCAGCGTACACAGGGGGGGGGGCACAAATACGCAGTATTTT. Protein product: CSVHRGGGTNTQYF.

The chain recombines TRBV14 with TRBJ2-1; D call uncertain. The CDR3 extends over 16 amino acids. The V gene lost 1 base and the J gene lost 8 bases, with 18 bases spanning the gap. Germline CDR1 and CDR2: SGHDN and FVKESK. The CDR3 loop reads CASSQVGETGLDEQFF. The DNA for the CDR3 is TGTGCCAGCAGCCAAGTGGGCGAGACTGGCCTTGATGAGCAGTTCTTC.

CDR3 nucleotides: TGCAGCGTTGTTAGCGGCAATCGGGTCAATGAGCAGTTCTTC. Translated, it gives CSVVSGNRVNEQFF. V is TRBV29-1 and J is TRBJ2-1, with D perhaps TRBD2 (6 bases). CDR1 SQVTM and CDR2 ANQGSEA come from the germline V gene. The V gene lost 4 bases and the J gene lost 6 bases, with 16 bases spanning the gap. The CDR3 totals 14 residues.

Points on this clonotype: One end of the junction is discordant with germline, which a read error may explain. The chain uses TRBV6-6 and TRBJ1-1; D unclear. This CDR3 comprises 14 residues. CDR1 MNHNY and CDR2 SVGAGI come from the germline V gene (reference sequence). CDR3 region: CASITPEMKTEALF. The DNA of the CDR3 is TGTGCCAGCATTACCCCAGAAATGAAAACTGAAGCTCTCTTT.

A note on this clonotype: This may be a read error: a much more frequent sequence differs by one nucleotide. The chain uses TRBV4-1 and TRBJ1-2; perhaps TRBD1 as D (6 bases). Germline V gene data show CDR1 as MGHRA and CDR2 as YSYEKL. The CDR3 is made up of 15 amino acids. The CDR3, as DNA: TGCGCCAGCAGCCAAGAACCCGGGGGGGGCTATGGCCACACCTTC. Amino acids: CASSQEPGGGYGHTF.

The chain employs TRBV6-5 and TRBJ1-2, with a weak D call TRBD1 (5 bases). The ends were cut back, 5 bases at V and 4 bases at J, with 20 bases in the middle. The V gene's germline CDR1 is MNHEY and CDR2 SVGAGI. This CDR3 is built from 16 residues. CDR3 coding DNA: TGTGCCAGCAGTCAGGCCTGGACACGGGGTGGCTATGGCTACACCTTC. It translates to CASSQAWTRGGYGYTF.

As for this clonotype: A much larger clone differs from this one at a single base, so this may be a read error. The chain is built from TRBV7-8 and TRBJ1-4; 8 bases line up with TRBD1. The trim removed 3 bases at V and 6 bases at J, leaving 6 bases unmatched. The CDR3 covers 15 residues. CDR1 SGHVS and CDR2 FQNEAQ come from the germline V gene. In DNA form, the CDR3 reads TGTGCCAGCAGCTTGGGACAGGAACTTTATGAAAAACTGTTTTTT. As protein: CASSLGQELYEKLFF.

The rearrangement joins TRBV28 to TRBJ2-1; D is uncertain. Germline V gene lookup returns CDR1 MDHEN and CDR2 SYDVKM. Trimming pared 6 bases from V and 5 bases from J, leaving 14 bases between. The CDR3 covers 14 residues. The CDR3: CASSHQVANNEQFF. CDR3 sequence (DNA): TGTGCCAGCAGCCACCAGGTGGCCAACAATGAGCAGTTCTTC.